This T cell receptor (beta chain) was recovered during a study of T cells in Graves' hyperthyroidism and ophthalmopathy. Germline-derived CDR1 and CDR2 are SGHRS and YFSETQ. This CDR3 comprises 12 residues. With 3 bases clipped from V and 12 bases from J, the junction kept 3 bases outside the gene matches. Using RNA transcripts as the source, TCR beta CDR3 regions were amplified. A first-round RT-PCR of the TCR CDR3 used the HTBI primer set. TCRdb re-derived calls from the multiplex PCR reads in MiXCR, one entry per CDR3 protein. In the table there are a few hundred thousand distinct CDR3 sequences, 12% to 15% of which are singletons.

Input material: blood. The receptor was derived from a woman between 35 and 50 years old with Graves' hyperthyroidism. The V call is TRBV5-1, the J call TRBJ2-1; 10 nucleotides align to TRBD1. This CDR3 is CASSWDRGVQFF. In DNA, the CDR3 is TGCGCCAGCAGCTGGGACAGGGGCGTGCAGTTCTTC.